This T cell receptor beta chain was recovered during a study of shared clonotypes between healthy human individuals. Study-wide background: There were three CD4 naive, three CD4 memory, two CD8 naive and one CD8 memory plates per donor. Overall study findings and caveats: The diversity represented, both genetic and in exposure history, was limited by few donors. Clonotype sharing across donors was expected to vary with sequencing depth.

Genomic DNA belonging to each subset was distributed in equal measure over several immunoSEQ plates. The data were produced by immunoSEQ multiplex PCR, yet TCRdb's version contains in-frame clones alone and is incomplete. The sample gives fewer than 3 million clones, roughly 90% of which show up once; approximately 0.39% is in the top ten. This clone came up once. What it binds is unknown. Sequencing input: naive CD4+ T cells from PBMCs. Subset reported: CD45RA+ positively selected. The source of this sequence is a man between 18 and 35 years old in good health. Some clones in this sample may be carry-over from other donors' samples.

The CDR3 coding sequence is TGTGCCAGCAGTTACGCAGACAGGGGCCTCACTGAAGCTTTCTTT. It is translated as CASSYADRGLTEAFF. The gene calls are TRBV6-5 and TRBJ1-1; TRBD1 matches at 8 bases. This CDR3 contains 15 residues. Germline V lookup: CDR1 MNHEY, CDR2 SVGAGI. The ends lost 2 bases at V and 4 bases at J; junction bases unmatched: 6.